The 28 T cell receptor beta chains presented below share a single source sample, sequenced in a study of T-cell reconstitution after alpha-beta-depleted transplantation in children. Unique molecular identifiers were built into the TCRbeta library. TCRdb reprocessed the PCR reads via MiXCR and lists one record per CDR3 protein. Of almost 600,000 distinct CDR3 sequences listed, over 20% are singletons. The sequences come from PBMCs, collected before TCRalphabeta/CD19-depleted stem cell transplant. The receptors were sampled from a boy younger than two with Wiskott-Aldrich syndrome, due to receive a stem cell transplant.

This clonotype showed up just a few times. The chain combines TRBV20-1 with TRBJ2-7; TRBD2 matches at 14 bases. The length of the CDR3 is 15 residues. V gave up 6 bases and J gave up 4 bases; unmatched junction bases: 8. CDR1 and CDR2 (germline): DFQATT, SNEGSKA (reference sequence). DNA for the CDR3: TGCAGTGCCAAGGGACTAGCGGGAGACAGATACGAGCAGTACTTC. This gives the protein CSAKGLAGDRYEQYF.

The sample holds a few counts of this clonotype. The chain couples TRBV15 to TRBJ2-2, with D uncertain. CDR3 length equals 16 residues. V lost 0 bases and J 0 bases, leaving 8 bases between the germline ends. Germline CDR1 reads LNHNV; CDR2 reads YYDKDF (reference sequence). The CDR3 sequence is CATSRDHSPNTGELFF. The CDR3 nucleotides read TGTGCCACCAGCAGAGATCACAGCCCGAACACCGGGGAGCTGTTTTTT.

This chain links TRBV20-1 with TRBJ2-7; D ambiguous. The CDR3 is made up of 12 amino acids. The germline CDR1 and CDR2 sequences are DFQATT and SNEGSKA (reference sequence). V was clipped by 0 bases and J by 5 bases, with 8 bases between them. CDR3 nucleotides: TGCAGTGCTAGAGATCCGCCTCACGAGCAGTACTTC. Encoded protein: CSARDPPHEQYF.

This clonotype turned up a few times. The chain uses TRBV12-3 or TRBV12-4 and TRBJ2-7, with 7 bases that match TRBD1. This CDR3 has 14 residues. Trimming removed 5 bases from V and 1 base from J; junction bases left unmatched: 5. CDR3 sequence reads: CASSQQGPSYEQYF. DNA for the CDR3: TGTGCCAGCAGTCAACAGGGGCCATCCTACGAGCAGTACTTC.

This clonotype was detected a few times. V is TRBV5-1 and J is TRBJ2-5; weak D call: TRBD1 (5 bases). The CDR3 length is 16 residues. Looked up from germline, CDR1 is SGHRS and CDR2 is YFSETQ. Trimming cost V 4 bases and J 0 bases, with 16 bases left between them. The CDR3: CASSRGPATDQETQYF. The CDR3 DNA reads TGCGCCAGCAGCCGAGGACCAGCGACAGACCAAGAGACCCAGTACTTC.

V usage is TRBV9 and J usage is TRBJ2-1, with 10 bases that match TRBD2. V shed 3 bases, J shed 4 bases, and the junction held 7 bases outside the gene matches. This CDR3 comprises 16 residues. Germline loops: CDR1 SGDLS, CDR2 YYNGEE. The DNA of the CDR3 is TGTGCCAGCAGCGACCCTGGGACTAGCGCATACAATGAGCAGTTCTTC. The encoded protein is CASSDPGTSAYNEQFF.

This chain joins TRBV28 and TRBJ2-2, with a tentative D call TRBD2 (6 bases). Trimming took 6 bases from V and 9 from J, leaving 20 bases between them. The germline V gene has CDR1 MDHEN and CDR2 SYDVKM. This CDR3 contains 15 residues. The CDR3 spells CASSPPPAGSRELFF. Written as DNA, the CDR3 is TGTGCCAGCAGCCCTCCCCCAGCCGGGAGTAGGGAGCTGTTTTTT.

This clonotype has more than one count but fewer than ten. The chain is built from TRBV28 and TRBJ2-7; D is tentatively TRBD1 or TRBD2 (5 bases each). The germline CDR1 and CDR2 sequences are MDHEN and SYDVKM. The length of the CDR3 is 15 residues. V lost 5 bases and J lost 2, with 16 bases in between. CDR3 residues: CASSEGTLLAYEQYF. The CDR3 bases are TGTGCCAGCAGTGAAGGGACGCTGCTAGCCTACGAGCAGTACTTC.

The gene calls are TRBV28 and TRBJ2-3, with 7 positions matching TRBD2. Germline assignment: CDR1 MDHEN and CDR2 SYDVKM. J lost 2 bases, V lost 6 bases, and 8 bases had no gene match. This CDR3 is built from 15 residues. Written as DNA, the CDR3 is TGTGCCAGCAGCCCCCGGGGGGTCTTCACAGATACGCAGTATTTT. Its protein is CASSPRGVFTDTQYF.

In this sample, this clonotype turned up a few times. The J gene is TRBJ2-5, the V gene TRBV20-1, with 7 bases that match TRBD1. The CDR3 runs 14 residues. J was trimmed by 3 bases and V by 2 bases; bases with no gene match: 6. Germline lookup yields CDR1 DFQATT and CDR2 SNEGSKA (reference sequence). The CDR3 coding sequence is TGCAGTGCTAGATCAGATACAGGGGAAGAGACCCAGTACTTC. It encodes CSARSDTGEETQYF.

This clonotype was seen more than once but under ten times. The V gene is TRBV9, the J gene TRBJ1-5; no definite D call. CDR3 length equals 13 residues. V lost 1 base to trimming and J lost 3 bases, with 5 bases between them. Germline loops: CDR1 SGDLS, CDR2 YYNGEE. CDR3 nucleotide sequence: TGTGCCAGCAGCGTAACTTTCAATCAGCCCCAGCATTTT. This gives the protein CASSVTFNQPQHF.

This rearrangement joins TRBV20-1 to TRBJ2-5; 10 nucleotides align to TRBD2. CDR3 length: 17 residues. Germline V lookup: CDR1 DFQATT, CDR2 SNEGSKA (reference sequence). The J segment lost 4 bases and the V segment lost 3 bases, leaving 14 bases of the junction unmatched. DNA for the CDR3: TGCAGTGCTAGTGACAAGGCTAGCGGGAGAATAGGAGAGACCCAGTACTTC. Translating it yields CSASDKASGRIGETQYF.

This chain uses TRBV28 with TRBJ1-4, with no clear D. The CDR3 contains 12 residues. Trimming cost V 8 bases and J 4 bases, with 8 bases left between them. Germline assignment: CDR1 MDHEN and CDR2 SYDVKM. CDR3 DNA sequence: TGTGCCAGCCACTACAATAATGAAAAACTGTTTTTT. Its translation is CASHYNNEKLFF.

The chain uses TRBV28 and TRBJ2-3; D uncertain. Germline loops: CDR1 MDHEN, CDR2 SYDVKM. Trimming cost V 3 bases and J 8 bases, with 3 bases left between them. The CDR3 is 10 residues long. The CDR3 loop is CASSFVTQYF. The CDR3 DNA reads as TGTGCCAGCAGTTTTGTTACGCAGTATTTT.

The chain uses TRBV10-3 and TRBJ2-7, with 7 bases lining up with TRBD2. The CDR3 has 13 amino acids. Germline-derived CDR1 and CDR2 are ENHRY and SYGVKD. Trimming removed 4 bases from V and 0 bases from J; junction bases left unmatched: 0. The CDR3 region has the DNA TGTGCCATCAGTGGGACTAGCTCCTACGAGCAGTACTTC. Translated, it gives CAISGTSSYEQYF.

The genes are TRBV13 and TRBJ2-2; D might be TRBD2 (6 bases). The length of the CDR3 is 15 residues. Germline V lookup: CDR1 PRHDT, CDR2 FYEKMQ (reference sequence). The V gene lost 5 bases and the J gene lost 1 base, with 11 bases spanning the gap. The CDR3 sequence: CASSPFSGNTGELFF. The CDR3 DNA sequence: TGTGCCAGCAGCCCCTTTAGCGGGAACACCGGGGAGCTGTTTTTT.

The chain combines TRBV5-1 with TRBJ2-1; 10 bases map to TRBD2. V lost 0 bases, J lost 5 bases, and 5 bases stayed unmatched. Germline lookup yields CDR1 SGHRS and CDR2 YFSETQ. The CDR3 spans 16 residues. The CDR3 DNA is TGCGCCAGCAGCTTGGGCCGGAGCGGGAGGGACAATGAGCAGTTCTTC. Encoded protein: CASSLGRSGRDNEQFF.

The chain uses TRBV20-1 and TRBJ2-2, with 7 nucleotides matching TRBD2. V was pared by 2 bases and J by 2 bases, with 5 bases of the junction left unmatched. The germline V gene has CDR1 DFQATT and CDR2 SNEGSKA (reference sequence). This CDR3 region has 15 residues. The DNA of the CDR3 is TGCAGTGCTAGATTTCCGGGAGGCAACACCGGGGAGCTGTTTTTT. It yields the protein CSARFPGGNTGELFF.

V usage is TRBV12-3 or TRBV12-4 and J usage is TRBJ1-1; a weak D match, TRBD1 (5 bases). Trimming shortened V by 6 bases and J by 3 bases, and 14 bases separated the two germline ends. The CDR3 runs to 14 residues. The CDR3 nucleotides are TGTGCCAGCAGCTCCTCCGACAGAGACACTGAAGCTTTCTTT. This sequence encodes CASSSSDRDTEAFF.

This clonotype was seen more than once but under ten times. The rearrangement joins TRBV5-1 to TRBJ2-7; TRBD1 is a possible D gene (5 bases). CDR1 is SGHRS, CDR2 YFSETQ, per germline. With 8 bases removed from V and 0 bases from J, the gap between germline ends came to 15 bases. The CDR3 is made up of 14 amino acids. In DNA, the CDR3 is TGCGCCAGTAGAACAGGTTCGGGCTCCTACGAGCAGTACTTC. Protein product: CASRTGSGSYEQYF.

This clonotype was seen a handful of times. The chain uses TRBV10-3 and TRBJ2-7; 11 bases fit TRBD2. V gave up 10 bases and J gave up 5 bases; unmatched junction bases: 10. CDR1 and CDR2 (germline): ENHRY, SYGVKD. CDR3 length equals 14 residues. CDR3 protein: CATKLTSGVHEQYF. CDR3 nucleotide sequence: TGTGCCACCAAATTGACTAGCGGGGTCCACGAGCAGTACTTC.

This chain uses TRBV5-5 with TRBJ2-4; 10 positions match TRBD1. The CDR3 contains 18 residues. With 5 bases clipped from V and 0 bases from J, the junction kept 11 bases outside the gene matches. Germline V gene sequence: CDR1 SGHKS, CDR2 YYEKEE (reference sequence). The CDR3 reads CASSIGQGVALAKNIQYF. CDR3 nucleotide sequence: TGTGCCAGCAGTATCGGACAGGGGGTGGCCCTAGCCAAAAACATTCAGTACTTC.

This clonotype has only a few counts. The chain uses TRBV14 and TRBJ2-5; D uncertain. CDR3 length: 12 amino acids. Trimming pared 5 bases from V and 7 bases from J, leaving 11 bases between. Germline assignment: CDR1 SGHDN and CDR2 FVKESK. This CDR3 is CASSSTIGTQYF. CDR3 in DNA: TGTGCCAGCAGCAGTACTATTGGGACCCAGTACTTC.

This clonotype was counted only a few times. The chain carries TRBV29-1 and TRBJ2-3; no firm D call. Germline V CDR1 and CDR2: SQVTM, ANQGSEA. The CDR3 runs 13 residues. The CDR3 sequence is CTARQLRSDTQYF. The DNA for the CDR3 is TGCACCGCTCGGCAGCTCCGTTCCGATACGCAGTATTTT.

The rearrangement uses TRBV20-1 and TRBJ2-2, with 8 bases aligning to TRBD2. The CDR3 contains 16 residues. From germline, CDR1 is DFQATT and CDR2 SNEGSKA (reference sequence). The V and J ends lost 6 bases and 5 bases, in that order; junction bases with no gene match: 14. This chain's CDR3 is CSAAGTRGTWTGELFF. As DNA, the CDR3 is TGCAGTGCCGCCGGGACTAGGGGAACGTGGACCGGGGAGCTGTTTTTT.

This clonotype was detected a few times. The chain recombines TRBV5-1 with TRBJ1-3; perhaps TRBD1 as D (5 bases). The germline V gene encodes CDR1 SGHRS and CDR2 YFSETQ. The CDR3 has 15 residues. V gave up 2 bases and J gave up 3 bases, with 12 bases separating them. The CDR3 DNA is TGCGCCAGCAGCTTTGTCCCGGGGCTTGGAAACACCATATATTTT. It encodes CASSFVPGLGNTIYF. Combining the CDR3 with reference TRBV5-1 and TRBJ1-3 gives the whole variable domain KAGVTQTPRYLIKTRGQQVTLSCSPISGHRSVSWYQQTPGQGLQFLFEYFSETQRNKGNFPGRFSGRQFSNSRSEMNVSTLELGDSALYLCASSFVPGLGNTIYFGEGSWLTVV.

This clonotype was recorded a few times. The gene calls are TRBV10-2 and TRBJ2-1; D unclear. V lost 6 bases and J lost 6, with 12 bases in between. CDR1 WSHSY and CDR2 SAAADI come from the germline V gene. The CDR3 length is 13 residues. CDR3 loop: CASRSGGPNEQFF. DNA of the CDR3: TGCGCCAGCAGAAGTGGCGGTCCCAATGAGCAGTTCTTC.

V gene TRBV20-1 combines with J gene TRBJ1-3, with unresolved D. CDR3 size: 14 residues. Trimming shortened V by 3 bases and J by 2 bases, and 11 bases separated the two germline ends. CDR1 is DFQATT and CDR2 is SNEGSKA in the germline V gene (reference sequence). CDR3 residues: CSARPRGTGNTIYF. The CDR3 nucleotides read TGCAGTGCTAGGCCCCGGGGAACTGGAAACACCATATATTTT.